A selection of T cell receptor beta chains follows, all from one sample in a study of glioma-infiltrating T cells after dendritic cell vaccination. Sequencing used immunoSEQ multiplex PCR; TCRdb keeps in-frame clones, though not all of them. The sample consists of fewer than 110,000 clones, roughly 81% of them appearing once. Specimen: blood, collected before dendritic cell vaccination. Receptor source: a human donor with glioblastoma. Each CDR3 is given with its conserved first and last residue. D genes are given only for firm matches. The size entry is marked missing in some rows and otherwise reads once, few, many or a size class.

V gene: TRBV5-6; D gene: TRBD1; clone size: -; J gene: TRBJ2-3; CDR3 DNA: TGTGCCAGCAGCTTGGGGGGGACAGGAACAGATACGCAGTATTTT; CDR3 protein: CASSLGGTGTDTQYF
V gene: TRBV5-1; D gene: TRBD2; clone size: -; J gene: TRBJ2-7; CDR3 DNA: TGCGCCAGCAGCCCCATGCTAGCGGACCACTACGAGCAGTACTTC; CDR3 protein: CASSPMLADHYEQYF
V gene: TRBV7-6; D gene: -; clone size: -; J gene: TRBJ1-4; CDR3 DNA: TGTGCCAGCAGCTTAGAACAGACAACTAATGAAAAACTGTTTTTT; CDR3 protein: CASSLEQTTNEKLFF
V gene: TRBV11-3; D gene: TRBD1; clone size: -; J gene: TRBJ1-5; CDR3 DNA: TGTGCCAGCAGCTTATCGGGACAGGACAGGCAGCCCCAGCATTTT; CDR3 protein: CASSLSGQDRQPQHF
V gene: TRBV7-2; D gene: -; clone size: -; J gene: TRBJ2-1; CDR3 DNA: TGTGCCAGCAGCTCAGGGCGGAAAAATGGGCAGTTCTTC; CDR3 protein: CASSSGRKNGQFF
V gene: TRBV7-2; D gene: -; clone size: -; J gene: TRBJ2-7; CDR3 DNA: TGTGCCAGCAGCTTAGGGGCGGGTTCCTACGAGCAGTACTTC; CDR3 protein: CASSLGAGSYEQYF
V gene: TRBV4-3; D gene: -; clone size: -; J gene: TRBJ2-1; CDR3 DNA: TGCGCCAGCAGCCAAGTTAGGCCCGGGGGCTACAATGAGCAGTTCTTC; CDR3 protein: CASSQVRPGGYNEQFF
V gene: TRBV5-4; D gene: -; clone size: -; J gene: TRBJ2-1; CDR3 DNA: TGTGCCAGCAGCTTGGGGCAGGGGCTTCGCAATGAGCAGTTCTTC; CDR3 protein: CASSLGQGLRNEQFF
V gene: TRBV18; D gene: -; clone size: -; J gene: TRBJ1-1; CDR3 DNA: TGTGCCAGCTCACCACCGGGGGGAGAGGGGTCTGAAGCTTTCTTT; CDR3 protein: CASSPPGGEGSEAFF
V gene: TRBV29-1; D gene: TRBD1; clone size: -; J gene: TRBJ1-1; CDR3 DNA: TGCAGCGTTGAAGAGACGACAGGGGGCTTTGAAGCTTTCTTT; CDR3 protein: CSVEETTGGFEAFF
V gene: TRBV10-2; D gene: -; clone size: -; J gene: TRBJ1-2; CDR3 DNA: TGCGCCAGCAGTGAGTCCACATACTATGGCTACACCTTC; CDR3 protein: CASSESTYYGYTF
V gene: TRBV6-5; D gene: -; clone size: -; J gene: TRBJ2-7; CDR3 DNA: TGTGCCAGCAGGCCCCCCAGGACAGCCTACGAGCAGTACTTC; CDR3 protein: CASRPPRTAYEQYF
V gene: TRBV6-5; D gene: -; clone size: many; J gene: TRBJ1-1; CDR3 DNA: TGTGCCAGCAGTTTGGCCTCTGAAGCTTTCTTT; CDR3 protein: CASSLASEAFF
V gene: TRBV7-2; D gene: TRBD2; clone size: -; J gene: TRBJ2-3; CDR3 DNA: TGTGCCAGCAGCCATAGGACTAGCCCGCAGTATTTT; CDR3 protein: CASSHRTSPQYF
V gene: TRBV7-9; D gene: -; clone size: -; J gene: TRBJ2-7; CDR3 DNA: TGTGCCAGCAGCGCTAGACACGAGCAGTACTTC; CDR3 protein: CASSARHEQYF
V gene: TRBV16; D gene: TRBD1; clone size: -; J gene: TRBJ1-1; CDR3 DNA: TGTGCCAGCAGCCAGTCCGGGACAGGGGCCGCTTTCTTT; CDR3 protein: CASSQSGTGAAFF
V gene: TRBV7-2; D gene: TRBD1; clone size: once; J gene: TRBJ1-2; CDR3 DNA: TGTGCCAGCAGCTTAGAACGCAGACAGGGAAGCTACACCTTC; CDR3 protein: CASSLERRQGSYTF
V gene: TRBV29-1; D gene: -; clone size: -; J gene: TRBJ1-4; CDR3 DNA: TGCAGCGTCCAACGGGAGGGGGACGAAAAACTGTTTTTT; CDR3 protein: CSVQREGDEKLFF
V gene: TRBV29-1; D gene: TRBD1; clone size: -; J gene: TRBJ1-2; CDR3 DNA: TGCAGCGTTGGGGGGGGACAGGTGTTCTATGGCTACACCTTC; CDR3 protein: CSVGGGQVFYGYTF
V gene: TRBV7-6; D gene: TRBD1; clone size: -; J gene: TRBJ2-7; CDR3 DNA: TGTGCCAGCAGCCCAGGGGGCAGGTTCGGCGAGCAGTACTTC; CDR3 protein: CASSPGGRFGEQYF
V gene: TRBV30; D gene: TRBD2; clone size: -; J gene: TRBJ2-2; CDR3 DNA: TGTGCCTGGAGTCTAGCGGTTACCGGGGAGCTGTTTTTT; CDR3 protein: CAWSLAVTGELFF
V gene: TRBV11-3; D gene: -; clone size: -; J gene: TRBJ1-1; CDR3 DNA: TGTGCCAGCAGCTTAGGGGGCCGCACTGAAGCTTTCTTT; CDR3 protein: CASSLGGRTEAFF
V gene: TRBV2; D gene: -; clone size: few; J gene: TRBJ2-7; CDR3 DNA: TGTGCCAGCAGTGGGTACAGAACCTACGAGCAGTACTTC; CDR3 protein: CASSGYRTYEQYF
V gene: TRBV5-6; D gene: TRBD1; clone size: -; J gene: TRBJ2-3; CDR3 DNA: TGTGCCAGCAGGGCAACTTGGACAGGGGCGGCAGATACGCAGTATTTT; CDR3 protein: CASRATWTGAADTQYF
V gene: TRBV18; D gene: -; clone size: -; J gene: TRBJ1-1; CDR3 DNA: TGTGCCAGCTCACTCGGGGAGGCGGCCAGCAACACTGAAGCTTTCTTT; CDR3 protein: CASSLGEAASNTEAFF
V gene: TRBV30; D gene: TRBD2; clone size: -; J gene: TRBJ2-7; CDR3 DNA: TGTGCCTGGAGTCTGGGGGGGGACGAGCAGTACTTC; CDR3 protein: CAWSLGGDEQYF
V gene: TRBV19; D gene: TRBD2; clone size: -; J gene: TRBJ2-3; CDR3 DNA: TGTGCCAGTAGTATAGATCCAGCGGGGCGGTCAGATACGCAGTATTTT; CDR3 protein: CASSIDPAGRSDTQYF
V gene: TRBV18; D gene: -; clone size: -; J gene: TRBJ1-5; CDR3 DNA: TGTGCCAGCTCCAAGGGAGGGGATCAGCCCCAGCATTTT; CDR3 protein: CASSKGGDQPQHF
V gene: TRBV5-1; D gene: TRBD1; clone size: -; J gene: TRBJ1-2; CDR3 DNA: TGCGCCAGCAGCCTAGCCGGGACAGTCTCAACCGGTGGCTACACCTTC; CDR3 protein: CASSLAGTVSTGGYTF
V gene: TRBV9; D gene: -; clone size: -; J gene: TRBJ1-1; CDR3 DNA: TGTGCCAGCAGCTTAGCGCTTGGGGAGGAAGCTTTCTTT; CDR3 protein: CASSLALGEEAFF
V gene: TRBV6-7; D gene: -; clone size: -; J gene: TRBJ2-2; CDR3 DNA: TGTGCCAGGGTCCCTCAAGGGGACACCGGGGAGCTGTTTTTT; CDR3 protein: CARVPQGDTGELFF
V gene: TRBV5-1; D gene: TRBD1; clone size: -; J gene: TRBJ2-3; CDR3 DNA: TGCGCCAGCAGCTTGGATGACAGGGGCACAGATACGCAGTATTTT; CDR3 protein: CASSLDDRGTDTQYF
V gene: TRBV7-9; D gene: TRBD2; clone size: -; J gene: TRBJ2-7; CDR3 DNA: TGTGCCAGCAGCCCCCGGGGGGAACGGGAGCAGTACTTC; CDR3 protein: CASSPRGEREQYF
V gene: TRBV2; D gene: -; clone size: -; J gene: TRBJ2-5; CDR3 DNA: TGTGCCAGCAACCTCAGGGGATTCCAAGAGACCCAGTACTTC; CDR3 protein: CASNLRGFQETQYF
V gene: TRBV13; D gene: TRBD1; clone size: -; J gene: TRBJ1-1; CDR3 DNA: TGTGCCAGCAGCGCGACAGGGGGGGAAACTGAAGCTTTCTTT; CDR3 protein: CASSATGGETEAFF
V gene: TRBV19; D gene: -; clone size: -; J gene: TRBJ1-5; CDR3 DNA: TGTGCCAGTAGTATAGCCCCCGAAGTAGACTATAGCAATCAGCCCCAGCATTTT; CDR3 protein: CASSIAPEVDYSNQPQHF
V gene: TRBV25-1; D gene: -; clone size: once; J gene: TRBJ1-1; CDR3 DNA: TGTGCCAGCAGCTTCAAGACCGGGTCCAGGAACACTGAAGCTTTCTTT; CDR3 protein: CASSFKTGSRNTEAFF
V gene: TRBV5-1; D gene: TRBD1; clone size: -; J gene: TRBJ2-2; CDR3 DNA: TGCGCCAGCAGCATAGGACAGGGTAGCACCGGGGAGCTGTTTTTT; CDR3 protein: CASSIGQGSTGELFF
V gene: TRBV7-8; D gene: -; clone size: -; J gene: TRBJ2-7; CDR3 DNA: TGTGCCAGCAGCTTAAGTGGCGGCTACGAGCAGTACTTC; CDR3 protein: CASSLSGGYEQYF
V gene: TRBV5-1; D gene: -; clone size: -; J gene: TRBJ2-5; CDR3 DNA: TGCGCCAGCAGCCCCCGGGACACGCAAGAGACCCAGTACTTC; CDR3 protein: CASSPRDTQETQYF
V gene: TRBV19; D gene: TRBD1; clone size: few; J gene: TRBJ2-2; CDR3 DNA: TGTGCCAGTTCCGGGACAGGGGACACCGGGGAGCTGTTTTTT; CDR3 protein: CASSGTGDTGELFF
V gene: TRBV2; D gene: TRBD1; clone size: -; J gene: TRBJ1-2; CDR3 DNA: TGTGCCAGCAGCGGGACAGGGAACTATGGCTACACCTTC; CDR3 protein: CASSGTGNYGYTF
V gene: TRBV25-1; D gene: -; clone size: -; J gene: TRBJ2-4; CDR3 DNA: TGTGCCAGCAGCCCGCAGGTGGGGGGAAACATTCAGTACTTC; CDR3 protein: CASSPQVGGNIQYF
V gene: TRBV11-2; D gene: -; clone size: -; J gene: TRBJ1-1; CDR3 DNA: TGTGCCAGCAGACCTCGATTGGGCAACACTGAAGCTTTCTTT; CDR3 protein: CASRPRLGNTEAFF
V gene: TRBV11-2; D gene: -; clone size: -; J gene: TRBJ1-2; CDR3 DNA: TGTGCCAGCAGCTTAATGGGGGACATTGGAATCTATGGCTACACCTTC; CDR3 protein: CASSLMGDIGIYGYTF
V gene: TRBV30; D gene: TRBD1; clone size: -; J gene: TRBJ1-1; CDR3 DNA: TGTGCCTGGATGGCCCCGGGACAGGGTTTTTTAATGAACACTGAAGCTTTCTTT; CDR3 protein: CAWMAPGQGFLMNTEAFF
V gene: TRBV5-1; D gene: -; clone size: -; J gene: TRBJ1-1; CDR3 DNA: TGCGCCAGCAGCCTAGGACATAAGAACACTGAAGCTTTCTTT; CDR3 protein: CASSLGHKNTEAFF
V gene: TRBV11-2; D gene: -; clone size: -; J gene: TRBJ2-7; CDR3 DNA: TGTGCCAGCAGCTTAGCACTCTCTAGCTCCTACGAGCAGTACTTC; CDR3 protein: CASSLALSSSYEQYF
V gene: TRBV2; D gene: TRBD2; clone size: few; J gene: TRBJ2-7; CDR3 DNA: TGTGCCAGCAGACCCCTAGCGGGGGGTACCTACGAGCAGTACTTC; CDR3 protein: CASRPLAGGTYEQYF
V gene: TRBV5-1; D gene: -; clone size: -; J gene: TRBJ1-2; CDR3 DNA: TGCGCCAGCAGCTTCAGGACAGAGGGTAACTATGGCTACACCTTC; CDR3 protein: CASSFRTEGNYGYTF
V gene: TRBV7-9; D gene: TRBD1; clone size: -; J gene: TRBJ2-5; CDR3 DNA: TGTGCCAGCAGCTTTGGACAGGGTGGAGAGACCCAGTACTTC; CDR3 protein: CASSFGQGGETQYF
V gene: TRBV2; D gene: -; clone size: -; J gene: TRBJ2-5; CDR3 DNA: TGTGCCAGCATTGCGTACCAAGAGACCCAGTACTTC; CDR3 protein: CASIAYQETQYF
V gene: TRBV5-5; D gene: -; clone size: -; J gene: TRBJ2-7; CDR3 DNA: TGTGCCAGCAGCTGGGGGAGGGGGGCCTACGAGCAGTACTTC; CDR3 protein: CASSWGRGAYEQYF
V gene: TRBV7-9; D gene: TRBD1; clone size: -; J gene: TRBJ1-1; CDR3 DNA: TGTGCCAGCAGCCAAAGGGACAGGAACACTGAAGCTTTCTTT; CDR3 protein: CASSQRDRNTEAFF
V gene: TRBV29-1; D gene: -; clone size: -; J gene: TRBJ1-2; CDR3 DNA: TGCAGCGTTGAGGGAGGGGTCTATGGCTACACCTTC; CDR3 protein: CSVEGGVYGYTF
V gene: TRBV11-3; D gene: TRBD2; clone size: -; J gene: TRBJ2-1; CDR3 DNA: TGTGCCAGCAGCTTAGTAGGCGGGGGGGCTTTCTACAATGAGCAGTTCTTC; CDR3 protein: CASSLVGGGAFYNEQFF
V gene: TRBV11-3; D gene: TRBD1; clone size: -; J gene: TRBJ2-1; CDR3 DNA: TGTGCCAGCAGCCCCGTGGACAGGGGGCCTTACAATGAGCAGTTCTTC; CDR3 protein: CASSPVDRGPYNEQFF
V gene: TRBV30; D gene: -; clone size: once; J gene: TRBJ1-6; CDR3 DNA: TGTGCCTGTCGGGACTATCGTAATTCACCCCTCCACTTT; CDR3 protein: CACRDYRNSPLHF
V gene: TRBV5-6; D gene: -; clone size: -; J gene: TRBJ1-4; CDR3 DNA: TGTGCCAGCAGCTTTAGGGAGACCGATGAAAAACTGTTTTTT; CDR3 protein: CASSFRETDEKLFF